Shown below are 28 T cell receptor beta chains from a single sample sequenced in a study of CD8+CD57+ T cells in acquired aplastic anemia. Genomic DNA, serving as template, underwent TCR beta VDJ and CDR3 profiling. TCRdb reprocessed the reads via MiXCR and lists one record per CDR3 protein. In the table there are tens of thousands of distinct CDR3 sequences, roughly two thirds of which are singletons. Whoever was chosen for sequencing had shown CD8+CD57+ cell expansion by flow cytometry. Sequenced sample: sorted CD4+, CD8+, or CD8+CD57+ T cells (not recorded which) from PBMCs. The source of these receptors is a human donor with aplastic anemia.

This chain joins TRBV7-3 and TRBJ2-2, with a tentative D call TRBD2 (6 bases). Trimming pared 3 bases from V and 7 bases from J, leaving 9 bases between. In germline, CDR1 is SGHTA, CDR2 FQGTGA. The CDR3 totals 13 residues. The CDR3 nucleotides read TGTGCCAGCAGCTTTGGAGGGATCGGGGAGCTGTTTTTT. This codes for CASSFGGIGELFF.

About this clonotype: One end of the junction does not line up with germline, which may come from a read error. The rearrangement uses TRBV15 and TRBJ2-7; 7 bases fit TRBD1. The CDR3 runs to 14 residues. Germline V gene lookup returns CDR1 LNHNV and CDR2 YYDKDF (reference sequence). The CDR3 spells CATSRVGTDYGQYF. The CDR3 DNA follows: TGTGCCACCAGCAGAGTAGGGACAGACTACGGGCAGTACTTC.

This rearrangement joins TRBV5-5 to TRBJ2-7, with TRBD2 matching 11 bases. V shed 4 bases and J 1 base; nucleotides not matched to a gene: 4. Germline V gene lookup returns CDR1 SGHKS and CDR2 YYEKEE (reference sequence). The CDR3 sequence is 15 residues long. The chain's CDR3 is CASSRTSGGSYEQYV. In DNA, the CDR3 is TGTGCCAGCAGCCGTACTAGCGGGGGATCCTACGAGCAGTACGTC.

The rearrangement uses TRBV7-2 and TRBJ2-7; D uncertain. Trimming removed 5 bases from V and 5 bases from J, with 10 bases in between. Looked up from germline, CDR1 is SGHTA and CDR2 is FQGNSA. The CDR3 has 12 amino acids. The CDR3 loop is CASSLWIDEQYF. As DNA, the CDR3 is TGTGCCAGCAGCCTTTGGATTGACGAGCAGTACTTC. The full variable domain, in which reference TRBV7-2 and TRBJ2-7 provide the parts outside the CDR3, is GAGVSQSPSNKVTEKGKDVELRCDPISGHTALYWYRQSLGQGLEFLIYFQGNSAPDKSGLPSDRFSAERTGGSVSTLTIQRTQQEDSAVYLCASSLWIDEQYFGPGTRLTVT.

The chain combines TRBV3-1 with TRBJ2-3, with D possibly being TRBD2 (6 bases). The V end was cut by 0 bases, the J end by 2 bases, with 18 bases between. The CDR3 is 18 amino acids. Germline V lookup: CDR1 LGHDT, CDR2 YNNKEL (reference sequence). This CDR3 reads CASSQDWRRRDPTDTQYF. CDR3 in DNA: TGTGCCAGCAGCCAAGATTGGCGACGGCGGGACCCCACAGATACGCAGTATTTT.

This clonotype was found a few times. Since a much larger clone is just one base distant, this may be a read error. The V gene is TRBV6-1, the J gene TRBJ2-7; D gene ambiguous. V lost 5 bases and J 2 bases, leaving 10 bases between the germline ends. The CDR3 length is 13 residues. From germline, CDR1 is MNHNS and CDR2 SASEGT. In DNA form, the CDR3 reads TGTGCCAGCAGTCCCGACCTCGCCTACGAGCAGTACTTC. Its translation is CASSPDLAYEQYF.

The rearrangement links TRBV6-1 to TRBJ1-6; no firm D call. Germline CDR1 reads MNHNS; CDR2 reads SASEGT. The CDR3 is made up of 11 amino acids. CDR3 DNA: TGTGGCCAGAGAAGTGGTTCACCCCTCCACTTT. It codes for CGQRSGSPLHF.

The rearrangement uses TRBV10-1 and TRBJ2-5; D gene ambiguous. V was pared by 6 bases and J by 1 base, with 9 bases between. Per germline, CDR1 WNHNN and CDR2 SYGVQD (reference sequence). This CDR3 contains 13 residues. The CDR3 nucleotides read TGCGCCAGCAGCCGACACCGCCAAGAGACCCAGTACTTC. Protein: CASSRHRQETQYF.

This clonotype was observed a handful of times. The gene calls are TRBV6-1 and TRBJ2-7, with 8 bases fitting TRBD1. The V gene's germline CDR1 is MNHNS and CDR2 SASEGT. This CDR3 has 16 residues. Trimming cost V 2 bases and J 3 bases; bases outside gene matches: 9. Written as DNA, the CDR3 is TGTGCCAGCAGTGAAATTGAGGACAGGGCCGGCTACGAGCAGTACTTC. Protein product: CASSEIEDRAGYEQYF.

This clonotype has just a few counts. The chain carries TRBV2 and TRBJ2-7, with 9 bases identical to TRBD2. The ends lost 4 bases at V and 3 bases at J; junction bases unmatched: 7. Per the germline V gene, CDR1 is SNHLY and CDR2 is FYNNEI. This CDR3 has 15 amino acids. The CDR3 DNA is TGTGCCAGCAGTGGTGGCGGGGGGGCCCGCTACGAGCAGTACTTC. It specifies CASSGGGGARYEQYF.

This clonotype was detected a few times. The CDR3 DNA reads as TGTGCCAGCAGTGCCGGGGACATTGTAGGAATCGAGCAGTACTTC. Its translation: CASSAGDIVGIEQYF. J is TRBJ2-7 and V is TRBV2, with D possibly being TRBD1 (6 bases). Germline V gene lookup returns CDR1 SNHLY and CDR2 FYNNEI. The CDR3 runs 15 residues. Trimming pared 4 bases from V and 6 bases from J, leaving 19 bases between.

This clonotype was detected many times. The V and J genes are TRBV4-1 and TRBJ2-5, with 10 bases aligning to TRBD2. CDR1 and CDR2 (germline): MGHRA, YSYEKL. The V gene end was trimmed by 7 bases and the J gene end by 4 bases; junction bases not matched to a gene: 6. The CDR3 is 14 amino acids. The CDR3 sequence is CASKSRTSGETQYF. The CDR3 coding sequence is TGCGCCAGCAAATCCCGGACTAGCGGAGAGACCCAGTACTTC.

The rearrangement joins TRBV15 to TRBJ2-3; TRBD2 matches at 8 bases. Germline CDR1 is LNHNV and CDR2 is YYDKDF (reference sequence). CDR3 length: 16 amino acids. V dropped 1 base and J dropped 1; count of bases not matched to a gene: 4. The CDR3, as DNA: TGTGCCACCAGCAGAGTAGCGGGGCTACGCACAGATACGCAGTATTTT. Residues: CATSRVAGLRTDTQYF.

With respect to this clonotype: Sequence at one end of the junction differs from germline and may be a read error. V is TRBV7-9 and J is TRBJ1-2; D is unresolved. The CDR3 consists of 13 residues. Germline V gene data show CDR1 as SEHNR and CDR2 as FQNEAQ (reference sequence). The CDR3 DNA reads TGTGCCAGCAGCGTAGCTGCCAACTATGGCTACACCTTC. As protein: CASSVAANYGYTF.

This chain connects TRBV24-1 to TRBJ2-3; no definite D call. Germline lookup yields CDR1 KGHDR and CDR2 SFDVKD. This CDR3 is 12 amino acids long. With 1 base removed from V and 2 bases from J, the gap between germline ends came to 0 bases. CDR3 in amino acids: CATSDFTDTQYF. The CDR3 DNA is TGTGCCACCAGTGATTTCACAGATACGCAGTATTTT.

The chain employs TRBV15 and TRBJ1-4; tentatively, D is TRBD1 (5 bases). V was pared by 3 bases and J by 7 bases, with 12 bases between. The CDR3 totals 14 residues. CDR1 is LNHNV, CDR2 YYDKDF, per germline (reference sequence). CDR3 residues: CATSSVQGGEKLFF. CDR3 DNA: TGTGCCACCAGCAGTGTGCAGGGAGGTGAAAAACTGTTTTTT. Based on the CDR3 plus reference TRBV15 and TRBJ1-4, the full variable domain is DAMVIQNPRYQVTQFGKPVTLSCSQTLNHNVMYWYQQKSSQAPKLLFHYYDKDFNNEADTPDNFQSRRPNTSFCFLDIRSPGLGDTAMYLCATSSVQGGEKLFFGSGTQLSVL.

The J gene is TRBJ2-7, the V gene TRBV24-1, with TRBD1 matching 7 bases. This CDR3 contains 15 residues. In germline, CDR1 is KGHDR, CDR2 SFDVKD. After removal of 4 bases from V and 5 bases from J, the junction contained 10 bases not matched to a gene. The CDR3: CATSDPPGQFDEQYF. CDR3 nucleotide sequence: TGTGCCACCAGTGACCCACCGGGACAGTTCGACGAGCAGTACTTC.

The chain employs TRBV24-1 and TRBJ2-7, with D possibly TRBD1 on 6 matching bases. Germline CDR1 is KGHDR and CDR2 is SFDVKD. The CDR3 has 13 amino acids. The germline V and J ends were trimmed by 7 bases and 3 bases, with 12 bases remaining between them. The CDR3 reads CATRGADSYEQYF. As DNA, the CDR3 is TGTGCCACCAGGGGGGCTGACAGCTACGAGCAGTACTTC.

As regards this clonotype: The junction does not match germline at one end; this may be a read error. The CDR3 reads CASSVEDYPISPPHF. CDR3 DNA: TGTGCCAGCAGCGTAGAGGACTACCCGATTTCACCCCCCCACTTT. The chain links TRBV9 to TRBJ1-6; D call uncertain. Germline V gene data show CDR1 as SGDLS and CDR2 as YYNGEE. The CDR3 length is 15 residues.

In its sample, this clonotype was seen a few times. V and J are TRBV10-3 and TRBJ2-5, with 8 bases fitting TRBD1. Trimming took 4 bases from V and 5 from J; bases not matched to a gene: 6. This CDR3 comprises 14 residues. Germline V gene data show CDR1 as ENHRY and CDR2 as SYGVKD. DNA of the CDR3: TGTGCCATCAGTGGGCTGACAGGGGTTGAGACCCAGTACTTC. Translation gives CAISGLTGVETQYF.

The rearrangement links TRBV20-1 to TRBJ2-5; 8 bases line up with TRBD1. The CDR3 is 13 residues long. Germline V CDR1 and CDR2: DFQATT, SNEGSKA (reference sequence). Here the CDR3 reads CDARDRRRETQYF. CDR3 nucleotides: TGCGACGCTAGGGACAGGCGCCGGGAGACCCAGTACTTC.

This chain links TRBV7-8 with TRBJ2-5, with D possibly matching TRBD1 (6 bases). Trimming took off 7 bases at V and 5 bases at J, with 11 bases between the two ends. The CDR3 has 12 residues. Per germline, CDR1 SGHVS and CDR2 FQNEAQ. CDR3 region: CASTVTGETQYF. Written as DNA, the CDR3 is TGTGCCAGCACCGTAACAGGGGAGACCCAGTACTTC.

V usage is TRBV29-1 and J usage is TRBJ2-7; D gene unclear. Germline V gives CDR1 SQVTM, CDR2 ANQGSEA. Trimming cost V 0 bases and J 3 bases, with 9 bases left between them. This CDR3 region has 13 residues. The CDR3 protein is CSVEEHGNYEQYF. The CDR3 region has the DNA TGCAGCGTTGAAGAACACGGTAACTACGAGCAGTACTTC.

The genes are TRBV27 and TRBJ2-5; 14 nucleotides line up with TRBD2. The CDR3 sequence is 14 residues long. The ends lost 9 bases at V and 4 bases at J; junction bases unmatched: 4. The germline CDR1 and CDR2 sequences are MNHEY and SMNVEV (reference sequence). CDR3 nucleotide sequence: TGTGCCAGTAAGACTAGCGGGGGGGGAGAGACCCAGTACTTC. Translation: CASKTSGGGETQYF.

As regards this clonotype: The germline gene is not matched at one end of the junction; a read error may be the cause. The chain has TRBV10-3 and TRBJ1-5; D is unresolved. Germline CDR1 ENHRY, CDR2 SYGVKD. The CDR3 spans 12 residues. The CDR3 loop reads CAIGEFNQPQQF. As DNA, the CDR3 is TGTGCCATCGGGGAATTCAATCAGCCCCAGCAGTTT.

The genes are TRBV19 and TRBJ2-5; the D is unclear. From germline, CDR1 is LNHDA and CDR2 SQIVND (reference sequence). The CDR3 consists of 15 residues. V was clipped by 9 bases and J by 5 bases, with 22 bases between them. CDR3 amino acids: CASSLVTDLGETQYF. DNA of the CDR3: TGTGCCAGCAGCTTAGTCACAGACCTAGGGGAGACCCAGTACTTC.

The table lists this clonotype with many counts. The V and J genes are TRBV4-1 and TRBJ2-3, with 7 bases lining up with TRBD1. The CDR3 length is 16 residues. Trimming removed 4 bases from V and 2 bases from J; junction bases left unmatched: 9. Germline CDR1 reads MGHRA; CDR2 reads YSYEKL. CDR3 in amino acids: CASSPTQGIFTDTQYF. CDR3 DNA: TGCGCCAGCAGCCCGACACAGGGGATCTTCACAGATACGCAGTATTTT.

With respect to this clonotype: A clone one base away is much larger, so this may be a read error. This chain links TRBV6-1 with TRBJ2-1; D is tentatively TRBD1 or TRBD2 (6 bases each). Germline-derived CDR1 and CDR2 are MNHNS and SASEGT. This CDR3 spans 14 amino acids. CDR3 in amino acids: CASSEAGGYNKQFF. CDR3 DNA: TGTGCCAGCAGTGAAGCGGGGGGCTACAATAAGCAGTTCTTC.